The table lists the clone carrying this T cell receptor (beta chain) with a few counts. What it binds is unknown. Trimming left V 3 bases short and J 9 bases short, with 14 bases between. CDR1 and CDR2 (germline): LNHNV, YYDKDF (reference sequence). The CDR3 sequence is 14 residues long. Preparing the TCRbeta library involved the use of unique molecular identifiers. TCRdb re-analysed the PCR reads in MiXCR, keeping a single row per CDR3 protein. The sample holds about 580,000 distinct CDR3 sequences, about 23% seen once. The sample belongs to a study of T-cell reconstitution after alpha-beta-depleted transplantation in children. Whole-study results and caveats: Recipient T cells and thymic progenitors that survived gave rise to the high TCRbeta diversity observed at day 60 in some patients. T-cell counts and diversity at one year post-transplant came mainly from newly produced T cells.

This receptor was taken from a boy under two years old who had a stem cell transplant for acute myeloid leukemia, so the T cells may come from the graft donor. Source: PBMCs, mostly from graft donor cells, taken 360 days after TCRalphabeta/CD19-depleted stem cell transplant. This rearrangement joins TRBV15 to TRBJ2-2; D assignment may be TRBD1 or TRBD2 (5 bases each). The CDR3 region has the DNA TGTGCCACCAGCAGGAGCCTGGGGGAGAGGGAGCTGTTTTTT. It translates to CATSRSLGERELFF. Drawing the rest from reference TRBV15 and TRBJ2-2, the complete variable domain is DAMVIQNPRYQVTQFGKPVTLSCSQTLNHNVMYWYQQKSSQAPKLLFHYYDKDFNNEADTPDNFQSRRPNTSFCFLDIRSPGLGDTAMYLCATSRSLGERELFFGEGSRLTVL.